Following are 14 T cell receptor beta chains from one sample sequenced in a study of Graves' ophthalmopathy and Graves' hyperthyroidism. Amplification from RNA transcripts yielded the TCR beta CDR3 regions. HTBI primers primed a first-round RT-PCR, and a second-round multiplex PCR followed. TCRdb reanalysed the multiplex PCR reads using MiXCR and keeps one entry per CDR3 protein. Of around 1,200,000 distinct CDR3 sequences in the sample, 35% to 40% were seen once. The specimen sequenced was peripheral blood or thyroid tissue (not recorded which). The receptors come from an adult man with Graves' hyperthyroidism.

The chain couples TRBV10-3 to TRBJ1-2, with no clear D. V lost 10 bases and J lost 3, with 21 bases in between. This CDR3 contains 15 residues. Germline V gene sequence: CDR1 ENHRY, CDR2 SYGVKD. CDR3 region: CASSRSRLFDYGYTF. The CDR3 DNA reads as TGTGCCAGCAGCAGGTCCCGACTTTTCGACTATGGCTACACCTTC.

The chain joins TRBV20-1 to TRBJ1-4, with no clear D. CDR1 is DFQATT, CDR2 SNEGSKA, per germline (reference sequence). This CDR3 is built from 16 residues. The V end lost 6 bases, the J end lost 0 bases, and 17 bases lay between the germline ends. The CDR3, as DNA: TGCAGTGCCGCCGGGCACCCAAAGGCAACTAATGAAAAACTGTTTTTT. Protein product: CSAAGHPKATNEKLFF.

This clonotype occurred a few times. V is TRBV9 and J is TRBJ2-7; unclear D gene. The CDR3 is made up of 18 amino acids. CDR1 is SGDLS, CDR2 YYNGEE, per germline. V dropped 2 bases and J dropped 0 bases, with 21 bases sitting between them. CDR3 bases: TGTGCCAGCAGCGTTAGCCCAACCTGGAACTCCAACTCCTACGAGCAGTACTTC. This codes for CASSVSPTWNSNSYEQYF.

For the CDR3, the DNA is TGCAGCGTTCAGACAGGGGTAGGCAATCAGCCCCAGCATTTT. It specifies CSVQTGVGNQPQHF. The chain employs TRBV29-1 and TRBJ1-5; TRBD1 matches 8 bases. The CDR3 is 14 residues long. CDR1 and CDR2 from the germline V gene are SQVTM and ANQGSEA. J gave up 2 bases and V 5 bases, and 5 bases lay outside the gene matches.

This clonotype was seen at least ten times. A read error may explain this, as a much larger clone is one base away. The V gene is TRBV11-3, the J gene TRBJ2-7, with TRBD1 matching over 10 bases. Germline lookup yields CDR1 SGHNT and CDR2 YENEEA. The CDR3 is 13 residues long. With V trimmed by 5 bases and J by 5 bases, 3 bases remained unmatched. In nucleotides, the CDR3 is TGTGCCAGCAGCCCCGGGACAGGGGACGAGCAGTACTTC. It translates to CASSPGTGDEQYF.

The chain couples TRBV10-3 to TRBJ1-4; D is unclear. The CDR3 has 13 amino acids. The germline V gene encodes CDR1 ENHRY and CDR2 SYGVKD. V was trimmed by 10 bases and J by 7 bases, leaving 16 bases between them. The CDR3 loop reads CATTARRIEKLFF. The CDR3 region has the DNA TGTGCCACAACGGCCAGGCGAATTGAAAAACTGTTTTTT.

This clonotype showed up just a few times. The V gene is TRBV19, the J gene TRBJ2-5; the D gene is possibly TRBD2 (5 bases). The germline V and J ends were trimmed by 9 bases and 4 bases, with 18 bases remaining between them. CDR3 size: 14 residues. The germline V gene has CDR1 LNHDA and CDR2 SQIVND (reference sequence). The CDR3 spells CASHPEGEGETQYF. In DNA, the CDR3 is TGTGCCAGCCACCCCGAGGGAGAAGGAGAGACCCAGTACTTC.

CDR3 protein: CASSRDSQQPQYF. Written as DNA, the CDR3 is TGTGCCAGCAGTAGGGACAGCCAGCAGCCCCAGTACTTC. The rearrangement links TRBV9 to TRBJ2-5; 7 bases align to TRBD1. The CDR3 is 13 amino acids. Germline V gene lookup returns CDR1 SGDLS and CDR2 YYNGEE. V trimming: 5 bases; J trimming: 9 bases; junction bases outside the gene matches: 10.

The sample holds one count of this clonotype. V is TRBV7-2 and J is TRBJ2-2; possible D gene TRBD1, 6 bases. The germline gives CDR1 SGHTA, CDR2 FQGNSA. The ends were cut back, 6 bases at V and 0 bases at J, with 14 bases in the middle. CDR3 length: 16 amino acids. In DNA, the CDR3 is TGTGCCAGCAGTTACCAGGGGCAATCGAACACCGGGGAGCTGTTTTTT. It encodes CASSYQGQSNTGELFF.

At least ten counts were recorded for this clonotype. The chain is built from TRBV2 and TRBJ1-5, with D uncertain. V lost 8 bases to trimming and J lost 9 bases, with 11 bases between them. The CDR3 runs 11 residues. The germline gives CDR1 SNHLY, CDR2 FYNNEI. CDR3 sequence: CASHSWGPQHF. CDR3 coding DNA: TGTGCCAGCCATTCTTGGGGGCCCCAGCATTTT.

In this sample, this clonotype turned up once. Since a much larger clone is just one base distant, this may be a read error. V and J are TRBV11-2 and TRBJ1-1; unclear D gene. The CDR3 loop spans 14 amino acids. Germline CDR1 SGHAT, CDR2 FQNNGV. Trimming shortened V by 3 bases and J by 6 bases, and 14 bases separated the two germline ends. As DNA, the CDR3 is TGTGCCAGCAGCTTGGCGGACCCAAGGGCTGAAGCTTTCTTT. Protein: CASSLADPRAEAFF.

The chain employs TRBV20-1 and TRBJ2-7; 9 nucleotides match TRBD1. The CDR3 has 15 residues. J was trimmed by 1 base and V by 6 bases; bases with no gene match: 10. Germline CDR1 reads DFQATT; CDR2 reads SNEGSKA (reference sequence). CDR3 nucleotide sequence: TGCAGTGCCCACCCACGGGACAGGGTATCCTACGAGCAGTACTTC. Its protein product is CSAHPRDRVSYEQYF.

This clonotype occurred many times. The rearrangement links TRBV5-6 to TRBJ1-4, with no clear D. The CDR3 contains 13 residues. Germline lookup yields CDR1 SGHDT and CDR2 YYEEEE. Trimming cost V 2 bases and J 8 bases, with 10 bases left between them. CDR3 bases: TGTGCCAGCAGCTTTTTAGGAACCGAAAAACTGTTTTTT. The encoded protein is CASSFLGTEKLFF.

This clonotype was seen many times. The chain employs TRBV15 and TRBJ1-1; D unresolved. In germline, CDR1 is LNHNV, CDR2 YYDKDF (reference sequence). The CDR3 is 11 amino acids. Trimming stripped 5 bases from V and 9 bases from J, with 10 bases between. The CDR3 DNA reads TGTGCCACCAGCGCGGGCAAGCAAGCTTTCTTT. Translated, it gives CATSAGKQAFF.